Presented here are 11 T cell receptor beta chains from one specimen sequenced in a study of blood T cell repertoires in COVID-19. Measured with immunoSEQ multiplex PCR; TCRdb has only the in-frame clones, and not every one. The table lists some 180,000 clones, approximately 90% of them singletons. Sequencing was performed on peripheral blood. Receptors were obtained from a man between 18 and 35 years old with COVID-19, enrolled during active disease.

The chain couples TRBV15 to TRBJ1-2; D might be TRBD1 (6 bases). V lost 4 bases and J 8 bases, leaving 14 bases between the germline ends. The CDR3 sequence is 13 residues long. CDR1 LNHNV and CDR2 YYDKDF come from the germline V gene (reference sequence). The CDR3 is CATSTGEGVGYTF. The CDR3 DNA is TGTGCCACCAGCACCGGGGAGGGGGTAGGCTACACCTTC.

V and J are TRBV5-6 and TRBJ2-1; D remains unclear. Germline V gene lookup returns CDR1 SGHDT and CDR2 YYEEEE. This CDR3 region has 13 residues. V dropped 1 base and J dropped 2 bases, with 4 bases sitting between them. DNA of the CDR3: TGTGCCAGCAGCTTGTCAACCTACAATGAGCAGTTCTTC. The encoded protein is CASSLSTYNEQFF.

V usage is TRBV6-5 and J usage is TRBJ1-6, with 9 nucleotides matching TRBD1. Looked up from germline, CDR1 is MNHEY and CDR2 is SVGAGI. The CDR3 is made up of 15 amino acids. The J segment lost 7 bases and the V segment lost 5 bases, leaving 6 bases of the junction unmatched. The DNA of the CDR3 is TGTGCCAGCAGTCAGCCGGGACAGGGAAATTCACCCCTCCACTTT. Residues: CASSQPGQGNSPLHF.

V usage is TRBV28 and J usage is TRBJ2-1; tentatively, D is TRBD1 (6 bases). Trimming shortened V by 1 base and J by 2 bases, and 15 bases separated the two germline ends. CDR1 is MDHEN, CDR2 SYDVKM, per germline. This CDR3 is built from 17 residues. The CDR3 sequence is CASSLFSTGLTYNEQFF. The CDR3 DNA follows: TGTGCCAGCAGTTTATTCTCGACAGGCCTTACCTACAATGAGCAGTTCTTC.

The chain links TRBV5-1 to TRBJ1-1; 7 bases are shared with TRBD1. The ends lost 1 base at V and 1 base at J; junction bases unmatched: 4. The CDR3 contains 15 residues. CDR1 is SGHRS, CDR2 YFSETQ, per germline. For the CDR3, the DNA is TGCGCCAGCAGCTTGCGCAGGGGGGCGAACACTGAAGCTTTCTTT. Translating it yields CASSLRRGANTEAFF.

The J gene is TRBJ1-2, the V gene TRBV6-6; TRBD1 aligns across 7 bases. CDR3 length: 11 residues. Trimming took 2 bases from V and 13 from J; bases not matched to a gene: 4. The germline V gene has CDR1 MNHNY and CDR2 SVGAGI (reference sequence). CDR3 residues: CASSYSEGATF. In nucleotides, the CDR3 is TGTGCCAGCAGTTACAGTGAGGGGGCCACCTTC.

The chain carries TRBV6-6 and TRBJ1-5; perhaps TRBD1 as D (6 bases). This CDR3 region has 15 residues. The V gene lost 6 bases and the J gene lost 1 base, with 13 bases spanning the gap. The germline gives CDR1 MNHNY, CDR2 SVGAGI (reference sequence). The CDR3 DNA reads TGTGCCAGCAGAGCTTCAGGACAGAGCAATCAGCCCCAGCATTTT. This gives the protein CASRASGQSNQPQHF.

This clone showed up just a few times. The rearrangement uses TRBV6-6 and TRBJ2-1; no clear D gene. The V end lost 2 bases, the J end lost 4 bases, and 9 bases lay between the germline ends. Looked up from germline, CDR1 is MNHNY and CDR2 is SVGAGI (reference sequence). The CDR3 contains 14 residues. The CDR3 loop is CASSYVPVYNEQFF. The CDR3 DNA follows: TGTGCCAGCAGTTACGTTCCCGTTTACAATGAGCAGTTCTTC.

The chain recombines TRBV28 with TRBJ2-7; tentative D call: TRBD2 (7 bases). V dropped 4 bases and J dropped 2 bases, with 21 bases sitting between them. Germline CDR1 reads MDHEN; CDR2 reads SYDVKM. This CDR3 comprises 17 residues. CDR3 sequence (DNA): TGTGCCAGCAGTTCCGGGGGGCTAGCGCAACCCCCCTACGAGCAGTACTTC. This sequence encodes CASSSGGLAQPPYEQYF.

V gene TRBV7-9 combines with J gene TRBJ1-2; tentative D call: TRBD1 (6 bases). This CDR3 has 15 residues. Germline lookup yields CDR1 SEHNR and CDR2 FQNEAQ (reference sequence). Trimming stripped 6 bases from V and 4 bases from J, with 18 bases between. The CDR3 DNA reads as TGTGCCAGCAGGCGGGGGGCAGGGCAGGCCTATGGCTACACCTTC. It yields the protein CASRRGAGQAYGYTF.

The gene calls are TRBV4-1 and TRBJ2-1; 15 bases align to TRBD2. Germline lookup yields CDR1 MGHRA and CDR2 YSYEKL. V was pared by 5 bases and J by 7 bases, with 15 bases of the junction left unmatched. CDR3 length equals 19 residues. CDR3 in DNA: TGCGCCAGCAGCTCAAGCGGGATCCCGGGACTAGCGGGAGGTAATGAGCAGTTCTTC. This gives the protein CASSSSGIPGLAGGNEQFF.